The 7 T cell receptor beta chains below come from one sample, sequenced in a study of T cells in Graves' hyperthyroidism and ophthalmopathy. Template material for amplifying TCR beta CDR3 regions consisted of RNA transcripts. TCR CDR3 regions were first amplified by RT-PCR with HTBI primers. TCRdb reanalysed the multiplex PCR reads using MiXCR and keeps one entry per CDR3 protein. The table lists hundreds of thousands of distinct CDR3 sequences, about 20% of them singletons, with approximately 30% in the top ten. Sequenced material: blood. These receptors were collected from a young man with Graves' ophthalmopathy.

Note on this clonotype: Just one base apart from a much larger clone, this may be a read error. The CDR3 carries no conserved terminal phenylalanine or tryptophan, so it likely arises from a read error. The V call is TRBV4-1, the J call TRBJ1-5; D is unresolved. Germline CDR1 MGHRA, CDR2 YSYEKL. V lost 0 bases and J 2 bases, leaving 8 bases between the germline ends. This CDR3 spans 15 amino acids. CDR3 sequence reads: CASSQDRTGNQPQHL. The CDR3 nucleotides read TGCGCCAGCAGCCAAGATCGGACTGGCAATCAGCCCCAGCATCTT.

There are many counts of this clonotype. V gene TRBV6-5 combines with J gene TRBJ1-5; D unclear. This CDR3 is 15 amino acids long. Germline CDR1 and CDR2: MNHEY and SVGAGI. The germline V and J ends were trimmed by 1 base and 3 bases, with 10 bases remaining between them. The CDR3 here is CASSYLDTYNQPQHF. The CDR3 nucleotides read TGTGCCAGCAGTTACTTGGATACTTACAATCAGCCCCAGCATTTT.

The V gene is TRBV4-2, the J gene TRBJ1-1; possibly TRBD1 for D (6 bases). CDR1 is LGHNA and CDR2 is YNFKEQ in the germline V gene. This CDR3 is built from 11 residues. The V end lost 4 bases, the J end lost 8 bases, and 8 bases lay between the germline ends. The CDR3 region is CASSPGQEAFF. CDR3 sequence (DNA): TGTGCCAGCAGCCCCGGACAGGAAGCTTTCTTT.

This clonotype was seen a handful of times. The chain joins TRBV9 to TRBJ2-1; 9 bases map to TRBD2. The germline V gene encodes CDR1 SGDLS and CDR2 YYNGEE. V shed 3 bases, J shed 2 bases, and the junction held 6 bases outside the gene matches. The CDR3 covers 16 residues. This chain's CDR3 is CASSANRLAAYNEQFF. The CDR3 DNA reads TGTGCCAGCAGCGCCAATCGACTAGCGGCCTACAATGAGCAGTTCTTC.

This clonotype was seen a few times. This rearrangement joins TRBV7-9 to TRBJ2-1, with TRBD1 as a possible D gene (6 bases). V gave up 2 bases and J gave up 6 bases, with 8 bases separating them. CDR3 length: 13 residues. Germline loops: CDR1 SEHNR, CDR2 FQNEAQ (reference sequence). Here the CDR3 reads CASSLQGFNEQFF. CDR3 DNA: TGTGCCAGCAGCTTACAGGGGTTCAATGAGCAGTTCTTC.

This clonotype was observed a few times. The chain employs TRBV30 and TRBJ1-5; D gene uncertain. Trimming cost V 0 bases and J 0 bases, with 6 bases left between them. Per the germline V gene, CDR1 is GTSNPN and CDR2 is SVGIG (reference sequence). This CDR3 comprises 14 residues. For the CDR3, the DNA is TGTGCCTGGAGTGTTTCCTATAGCAATCAGCCCCAGCATTTT. This codes for CAWSVSYSNQPQHF.

This clonotype has only a few counts. This chain uses TRBV14 with TRBJ2-3, with TRBD2 identical over 8 bases. This CDR3 spans 16 amino acids. CDR1 is SGHDN and CDR2 is FVKESK in the germline V gene. Unmatched junction bases numbered 10, after V lost 4 bases and J lost 4 bases. CDR3 protein: CASSPIGAGVADTQYF. For the CDR3, the DNA is TGTGCCAGCAGCCCTATTGGAGCGGGAGTCGCAGATACGCAGTATTTT.